This T cell receptor (beta chain) was obtained from a study of T cells in Graves' hyperthyroidism and ophthalmopathy. Many counts were recorded for this clonotype. RNA transcripts served as the template for amplifying TCR beta CDR3 regions. The primer set for the first-round RT-PCR of the TCR CDR3 was HTBI. TCRdb reprocessed the multiplex PCR reads via MiXCR and lists one record per CDR3 protein. The repertoire includes roughly 700,000 distinct CDR3 sequences, roughly a sixth of them detected once, and roughly 16% sits in the top ten. CDR1 LGHDT and CDR2 YNNKEL come from the germline V gene (reference sequence). The CDR3 covers 13 residues. V was pared by 3 bases and J by 3 bases, with 9 bases between.

The chain recombines TRBV3-1 with TRBJ2-7; no reliable D call. This receptor was obtained from a man aged 50-60 years with Graves' hyperthyroidism. Sample: blood. The CDR3 coding sequence is TGTGCCAGCAGCCACGGGTACAGCTACGAGCAGTACTTC. This translates into CASSHGYSYEQYF.